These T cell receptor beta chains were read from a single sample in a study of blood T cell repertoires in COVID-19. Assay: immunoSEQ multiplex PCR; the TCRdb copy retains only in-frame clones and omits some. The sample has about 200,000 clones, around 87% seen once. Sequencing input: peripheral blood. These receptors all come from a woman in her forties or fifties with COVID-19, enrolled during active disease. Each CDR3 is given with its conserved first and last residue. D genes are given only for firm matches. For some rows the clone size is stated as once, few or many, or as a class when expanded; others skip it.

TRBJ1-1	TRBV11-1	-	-	TGTGCCAGCAGCTCTCCGGGACTGATCACTGAAGCTTTCTTT	CASSSPGLITEAFF
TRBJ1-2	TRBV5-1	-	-	TGCGCCAGCAGCTCCGGGGGAGTCTATGATGGCTACACCTTC	CASSSGGVYDGYTF
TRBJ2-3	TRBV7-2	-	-	TGTGCCAGCAGCTTAAGGCGGAGAGGGACAGATACGCAGTATTTT	CASSLRRRGTDTQYF
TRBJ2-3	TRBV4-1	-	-	TGCGCCAGCAGCCAAGATCAAAACCGGGGTACGCAGTATTTT	CASSQDQNRGTQYF
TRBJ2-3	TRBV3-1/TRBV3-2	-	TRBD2	TGTGCCAGCAGCCCTCGACTAGCGGGGGGTGGGGATACGCAGTATTTT	CASSPRLAGGGDTQYF
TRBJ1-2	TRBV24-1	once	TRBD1	TGTGCCACCAGTGACCCCAGACAGGGGGATGGCTACACCTTC	CATSDPRQGDGYTF
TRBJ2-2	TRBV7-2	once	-	TGTGCCAGCAGCTTAATCTACCAGGGGAAAACCGGGGAGCTGTTTTTT	CASSLIYQGKTGELFF
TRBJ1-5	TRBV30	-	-	TGTGCCTGGAGCACAGATAGCAATCAGCCCCAGCATTTT	CAWSTDSNQPQHF
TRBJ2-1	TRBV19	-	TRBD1	TGTGCCAGTAGTATCCTGACAGGGGGCTTGAATGAGCAGTTCTTC	CASSILTGGLNEQFF
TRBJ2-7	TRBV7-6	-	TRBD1	TGTGCCAGCAGCTTAGAAGCGACAGGGTTCTACGAGCAGTACTTC	CASSLEATGFYEQYF
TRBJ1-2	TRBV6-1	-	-	TGTGCCAGCAGCCAGACTGGGGCGCTCGGCTATGGCTACACCTTC	CASSQTGALGYGYTF
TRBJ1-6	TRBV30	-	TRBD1	TGTGCCTGGGGGTACAGGGGGCCGCCCAGCTCCTATAATTCACCCCTCCACTTT	CAWGYRGPPSSYNSPLHF
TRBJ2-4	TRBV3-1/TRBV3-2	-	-	TGTGCCAGCAGCCAGGGCGCCAAAAACATTCAGTACTTC	CASSQGAKNIQYF
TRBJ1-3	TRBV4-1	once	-	TGCGCCAGCAGCCATCGTATCACAGGGTTAAGGTCTTCTGGAAACACCATATATTTT	CASSHRITGLRSSGNTIYF
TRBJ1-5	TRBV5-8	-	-	TGTGCCAGCAGCTTGGAAGGGGCAAGCAATCAGCCCCAGCATTTT	CASSLEGASNQPQHF
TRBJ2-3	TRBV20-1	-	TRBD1	TGCAGTGCTAGTGGACAGGGGCAAGATACGCAGTATTTT	CSASGQGQDTQYF